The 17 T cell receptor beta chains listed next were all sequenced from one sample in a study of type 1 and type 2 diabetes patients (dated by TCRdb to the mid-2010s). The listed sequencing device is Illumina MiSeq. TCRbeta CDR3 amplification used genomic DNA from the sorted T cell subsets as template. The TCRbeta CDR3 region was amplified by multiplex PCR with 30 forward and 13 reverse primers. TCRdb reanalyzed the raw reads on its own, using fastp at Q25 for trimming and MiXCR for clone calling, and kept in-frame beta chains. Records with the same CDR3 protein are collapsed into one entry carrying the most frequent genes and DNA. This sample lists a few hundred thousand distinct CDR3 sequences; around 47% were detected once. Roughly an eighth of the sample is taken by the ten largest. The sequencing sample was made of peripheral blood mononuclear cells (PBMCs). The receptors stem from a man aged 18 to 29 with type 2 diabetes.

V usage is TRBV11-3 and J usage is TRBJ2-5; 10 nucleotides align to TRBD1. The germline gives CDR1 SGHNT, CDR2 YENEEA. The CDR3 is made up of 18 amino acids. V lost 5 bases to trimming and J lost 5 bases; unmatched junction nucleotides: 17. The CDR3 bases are TGTGCCAGCAGCACTGGACAGGGGGGGGAAACGGACGCGGAGACCCAGTACTTC. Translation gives CASSTGQGGETDAETQYF.

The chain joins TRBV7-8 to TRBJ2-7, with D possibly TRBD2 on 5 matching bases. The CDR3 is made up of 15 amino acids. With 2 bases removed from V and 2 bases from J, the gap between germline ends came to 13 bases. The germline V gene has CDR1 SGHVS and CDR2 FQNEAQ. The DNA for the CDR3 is TGTGCCAGCAGCTTACAGGCCGGAGGACCCTACGAGCAGTACTTC. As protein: CASSLQAGGPYEQYF.

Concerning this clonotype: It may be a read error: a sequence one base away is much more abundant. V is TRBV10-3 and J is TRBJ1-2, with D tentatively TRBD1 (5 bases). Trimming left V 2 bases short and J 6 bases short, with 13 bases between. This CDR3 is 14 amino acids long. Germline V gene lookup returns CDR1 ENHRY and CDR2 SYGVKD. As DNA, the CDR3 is TGTGCCATCAGTGAGCCATGGGGGGAGGATGGCTACACCTTC. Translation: CAISEPWGEDGYTF.

The CDR3 DNA reads TGTGCCAGCACCCCGACAGGGGGAACCTACAATGAGCAGTTCTTC. This encodes CASTPTGGTYNEQFF. V gene TRBV7-8 combines with J gene TRBJ2-1; TRBD1 matches at 9 bases. Germline loops: CDR1 SGHVS, CDR2 FQNEAQ. The ends lost 7 bases at V and 2 bases at J; junction bases unmatched: 6. This CDR3 has 15 amino acids.

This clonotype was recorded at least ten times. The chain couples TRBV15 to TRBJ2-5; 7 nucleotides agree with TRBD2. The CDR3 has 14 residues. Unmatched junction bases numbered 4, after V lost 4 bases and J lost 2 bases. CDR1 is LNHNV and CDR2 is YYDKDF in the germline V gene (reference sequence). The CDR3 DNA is TGTGCCACCAGCAAAGAGCGGGGACAAGAGACCCAGTACTTC. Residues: CATSKERGQETQYF.

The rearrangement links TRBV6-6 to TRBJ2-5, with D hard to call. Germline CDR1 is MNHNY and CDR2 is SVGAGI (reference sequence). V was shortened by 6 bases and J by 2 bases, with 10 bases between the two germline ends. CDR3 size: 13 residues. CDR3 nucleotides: TGTGCCAGCAGCCCCCCTCAGCAAGAGACCCAGTACTTC. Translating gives CASSPPQQETQYF.

The chain's CDR3 is CAISDQDSGQGFKSKNIQYF. The CDR3 DNA follows: TGTGCCATCAGTGACCAGGACTCGGGACAGGGTTTCAAATCCAAAAACATTCAGTACTTC. This chain connects TRBV10-3 to TRBJ2-4, with 9 bases matching TRBD1. Looked up from germline, CDR1 is ENHRY and CDR2 is SYGVKD. V was pared by 3 bases and J by 2 bases, with 17 bases of the junction left unmatched. This CDR3 contains 20 residues.

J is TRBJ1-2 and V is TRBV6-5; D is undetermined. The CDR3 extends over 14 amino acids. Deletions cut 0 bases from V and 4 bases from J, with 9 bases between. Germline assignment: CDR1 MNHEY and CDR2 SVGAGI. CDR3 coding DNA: TGTGCCAGCAGTTACTCGGACGGACTCTATGGCTACACCTTC. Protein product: CASSYSDGLYGYTF.

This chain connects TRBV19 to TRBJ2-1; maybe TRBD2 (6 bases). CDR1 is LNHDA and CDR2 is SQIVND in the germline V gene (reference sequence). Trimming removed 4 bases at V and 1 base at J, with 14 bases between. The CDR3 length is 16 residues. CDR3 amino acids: CASSTWDSRSYNEQFF. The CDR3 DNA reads TGTGCCAGTAGTACGTGGGACTCAAGGTCCTACAATGAGCAGTTCTTC.

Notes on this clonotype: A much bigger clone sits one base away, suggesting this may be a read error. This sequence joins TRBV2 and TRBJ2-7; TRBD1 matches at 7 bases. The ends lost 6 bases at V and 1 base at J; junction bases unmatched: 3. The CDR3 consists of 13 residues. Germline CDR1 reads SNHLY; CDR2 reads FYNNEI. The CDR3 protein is CASRETGSYEQYF. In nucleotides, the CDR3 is TGTGCCAGCAGAGAGACAGGGTCCTACGAGCAGTACTTC.

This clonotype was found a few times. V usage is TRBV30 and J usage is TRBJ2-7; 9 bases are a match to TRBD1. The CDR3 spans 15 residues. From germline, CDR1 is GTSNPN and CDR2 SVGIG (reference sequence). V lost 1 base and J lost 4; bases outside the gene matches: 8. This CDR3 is CAWSATGTGKYEQYF. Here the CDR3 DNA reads TGTGCCTGGAGTGCAACCGGGACAGGGAAATACGAGCAGTACTTC. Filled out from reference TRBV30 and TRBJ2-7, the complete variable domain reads SQTIHQWPATLVQPVGSPLSLECTVEGTSNPNLYWYRQAAGRGLQLLFYSVGIGQISSEVPQNLSASRPQDRQFILSSKKLLLSDSGFYLCAWSATGTGKYEQYFGPGTRLTVT.

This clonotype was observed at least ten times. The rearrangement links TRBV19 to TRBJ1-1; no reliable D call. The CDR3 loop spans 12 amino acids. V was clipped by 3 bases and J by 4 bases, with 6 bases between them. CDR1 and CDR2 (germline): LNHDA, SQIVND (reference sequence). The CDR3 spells CASSIAGTEAFF. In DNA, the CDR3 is TGTGCCAGTAGTATCGCTGGCACTGAAGCTTTCTTT.

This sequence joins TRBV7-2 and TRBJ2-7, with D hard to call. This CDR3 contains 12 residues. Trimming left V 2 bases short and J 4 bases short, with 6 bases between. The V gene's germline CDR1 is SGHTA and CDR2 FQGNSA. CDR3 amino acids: CASSLTQYEQYF. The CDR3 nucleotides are TGTGCCAGCAGCTTAACGCAGTACGAGCAGTACTTC.

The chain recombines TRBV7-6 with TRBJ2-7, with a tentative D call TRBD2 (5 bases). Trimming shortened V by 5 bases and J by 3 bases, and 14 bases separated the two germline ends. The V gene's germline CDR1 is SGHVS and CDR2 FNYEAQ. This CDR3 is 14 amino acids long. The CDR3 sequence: CASSNGRAGYEQYF. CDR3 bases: TGTGCCAGCAGCAACGGCCGGGCGGGCTACGAGCAGTACTTC. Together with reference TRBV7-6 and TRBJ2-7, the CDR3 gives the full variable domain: GAGVSQSPRYKVTKRGQDVALRCDPISGHVSLYWYRQALGQGPEFLTYFNYEAQQDKSGLPNDRFSAERPEGSISTLTIQRTEQRDSAMYRCASSNGRAGYEQYFGPGTRLTVT.

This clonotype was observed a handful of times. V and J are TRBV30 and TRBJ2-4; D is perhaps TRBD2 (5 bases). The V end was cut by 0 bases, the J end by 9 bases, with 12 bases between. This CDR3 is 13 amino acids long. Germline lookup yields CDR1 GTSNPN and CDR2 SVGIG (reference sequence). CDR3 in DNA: TGTGCCTGGAGTGTAAGAGGGCCCGGCATTCAGTACTTC. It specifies CAWSVRGPGIQYF.

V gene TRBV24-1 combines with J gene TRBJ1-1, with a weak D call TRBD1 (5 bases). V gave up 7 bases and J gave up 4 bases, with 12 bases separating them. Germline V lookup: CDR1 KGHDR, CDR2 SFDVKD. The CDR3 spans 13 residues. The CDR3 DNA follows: TGTGCCACCAGCCAGGGTTCGAGCACTGAAGCTTTCTTT. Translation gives CATSQGSSTEAFF.

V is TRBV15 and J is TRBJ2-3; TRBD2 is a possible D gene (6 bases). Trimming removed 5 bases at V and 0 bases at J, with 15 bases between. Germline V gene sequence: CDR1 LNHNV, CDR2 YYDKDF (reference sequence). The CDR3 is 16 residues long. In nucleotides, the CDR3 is TGTGCCACCAGCTCCAAACTAGCCGCAAGCACAGATACGCAGTATTTT. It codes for CATSSKLAASTDTQYF.